This T cell receptor (beta chain) was captured by sequencing in a study of T cells in Graves' hyperthyroidism and ophthalmopathy. Looking at the study overall: Any treatment followed the collection of peripheral blood at initial diagnosis. Study-level findings and limits: Among thyroid clonotypes expanded above 0.001, most also appeared in blood. Model-based prediction identified ophthalmopathy a median roughly 5.9 months prior to its onset.

Graves' hyperthyroidism showing no ophthalmopathy progression within 18 months was considered stable. Amplified TCR beta CDR3 regions derived from RNA transcripts. First-round RT-PCR targeting the TCR CDR3 was performed with the HTBI primer set. MiXCR, applied by TCRdb to the multiplex PCR reads, yields one record per CDR3 protein. The sample holds 90,000 to 120,000 distinct CDR3 sequences, roughly 15% seen once. CDR3 size: 13 residues. Deletions cut 6 bases from V and 5 bases from J, with 13 bases between. Germline V lookup: CDR1 MDHEN, CDR2 SYDVKM. Of note for this clonotype: Its matching antigen is unknown.

What was sequenced was blood. The sequence was obtained from a woman aged 45-59 years with Graves' hyperthyroidism. The chain employs TRBV28 and TRBJ2-5, with D perhaps matching TRBD1 (5 bases). The CDR3, as DNA: TGTGCCAGCAGGGAACAGGAGACGGAGACCCAGTACTTC. Protein product: CASREQETETQYF.